What follows is one T cell receptor beta chain and its context. This clonotype has a count of ten or more. This receptor's antigen is unknown. No quality values exist for individual bases; no much larger clone is one base distant. The V and J ends are trimmed by 1 base and 0 bases, leaving 3 bases between them. In the germline V gene, CDR1 corresponds to SGHTA and CDR2 to FQGTGA. The CDR3, cysteine through phenylalanine, is 14 amino acids long. The sequence is cut down to CDR3 DNA, 42 bases in frame from base 1. Ophthalmopathy patients were characterized by moderately to severely active disease, a Clinical Activity Score of at least 3, a NOSPECS grade of at least 4, and a disease duration under 3 months. Patients were excluded if they had other autoimmune diseases, uncontrolled infections, pregnancy or lactation. Clinical symptoms, serum thyroxine, TRAb, thyroid ultrasound and orbital computed tomography formed the basis of the diagnosis. Ficoll-Paque density gradient centrifugation was used to isolate PBMCs from 9.5 to 10 ml of fresh peripheral blood. Total RNA was extracted with Trizol reagent and quality-checked on an Agilent 2100 Bioanalyzer.

This entry belongs to a study of Graves' ophthalmopathy and Graves' hyperthyroidism (dated by TCRdb to 2016 to 2019). At the level of the whole study: Peripheral blood was collected before any treatment was given, at the time of initial diagnosis. TCR beta repertoire signatures were used to distinguish Graves' ophthalmopathy from Graves' hyperthyroidism and to predict progression to ophthalmopathy. In total, approximately 130 blood samples were TCR-sequenced: some 43 ophthalmopathy, 80 or so hyperthyroidism and roughly 17 hyperthyroidism-to-ophthalmopathy patients. To explore V-J signatures distinguishing ophthalmopathy from hyperthyroidism, a discovery set of 100 patients (around 42 ophthalmopathy, 55 to 60 stable hyperthyroidism) was enrolled. The independent validation cohort included some 19 hyperthyroidism patients plus 17 patients who later progressed from hyperthyroidism to ophthalmopathy. In a handful of hyperthyroidism patients, the T-cell repertoire of thyroid tissue was compared with the T-cell repertoire of blood. Following sampling, methimazole starting at 30 mg daily was administered to hyperthyroidism patients, and high-dose intravenous methylprednisolone was administered to ophthalmopathy patients. The roughly 91 discovery patients were randomly split 7:3 into training and test sets. The paper as a whole reports these results and caveats: Most expanded thyroid clonotypes with frequency above 0.001 were also detected in blood, suggesting blood repertoires may reflect the thyroid immune response. No statistical method was used to set the sample size in advance, and the investigators knew which group each participant was assigned to. In validation, the model predicted ophthalmopathy progression with about 71% sensitivity and roughly 72% specificity; around twelve predicted patients were CT-confirmed with GO in a median of around 6 months. Ophthalmopathy was separated from stable hyperthyroidism by the 13-signature model with just under 90% sensitivity and about 83% specificity in cross-validation and with 80%/75% in the test set.

For repertoire sequencing, the TCR beta CDR3 regions were amplified from RNA transcripts. The first round was an RT-PCR using HTBI primers with the Qiagen OneStep RT-PCR kit, and this first round was followed by a second-round multiplex PCR, then size selection and purification. Libraries were sequenced on an Illumina HiSeq2000 using paired-end 100 bp reads. Regarding the original processing steps: SOAPnuke was used to process the reads, throwing out any read that had adapters, had uncalled bases, had a mean Phred below 15, or lacked an exact constant-primer or identifier match. COPE v1.2.5 was used to merge the high-quality paired reads. Unique nucleotide sequences were defined as clonotypes and aligned to IMGT TRB V, D and J references using MiTCR v1.1. Only V-J combinations with frequency above 0.0001 were analysed, covering over 99% of repertoires. For each V-J combination, a TCR clonal expansion and chaos score was defined as the ratio of F50 clonal expansion to chaos observed in the TCRdist matrix. Features were reduced by Welch's t-statistics and random forest to around 14 V-J combinations, which fed a naive Bayes classifier. The similarity between thyroid and blood repertoires was quantified using the Morisita-Horn index. TCRdb reran the public reads through fastp at Q25 and MiXCR, keeping productive beta chains. All rows with the same CDR3 protein become a single entry with the most common DNA and genes. TCRdb's processing, not the study's, gives the V and J calls here. In all, the sample holds roughly 170,000 distinct CDR3 sequences, and 35% to 50% of those were seen once. Roughly 8.9% of the sample rests with the top ten.

Source material: peripheral blood. The V gene is TRBV7-3 and the J gene is TRBJ2-2; no D segment can be confidently identified. The clonotype originates from a man younger than 40 with Graves' ophthalmopathy. Donor details come from another sample of the same person, matched by shared clones. In nucleotide form, the sequence is TGTGCCAGCAGCTTAAGTTCGAACACCGGGGAGCTGTTTTTT. Translated, this is CASSLSSNTGELFF.